The 30 T cell receptor beta chains presented below share a single source sample, sequenced in a study of blood T cell repertoires in COVID-19. The data were produced by immunoSEQ multiplex PCR, yet TCRdb's version contains in-frame clones alone and is incomplete. Here the sample spans about 62,000 clones, 80% to 95% being singletons. Sequencing was done on a sample of peripheral blood. The receptors were sampled from a human donor in a cohort sampled during active COVID-19.

As for this clone: Within the sample, other DNA sequences also encode this same CDR3. The CDR3 nucleotides are TGCGCCAGCAGCTTGTCTGTTAGCTCTGGAAACACCATATATTTT. It yields the protein CASSLSVSSGNTIYF. V gene TRBV5-1 combines with J gene TRBJ1-3; D not resolved. Germline CDR1 is SGHRS and CDR2 is YFSETQ. Trimming stripped 1 base from V and 0 bases from J, with 8 bases between. The CDR3 consists of 15 residues.

This rearrangement joins TRBV25-1 to TRBJ1-6; TRBD1 agrees at 7 bases. The CDR3 sequence is 16 residues long. Germline values: CDR1 MGHDK, CDR2 SYGVNS. Trimming removed 5 bases from V and 3 bases from J; junction bases left unmatched: 7. In DNA form, the CDR3 reads TGTGCCAGCAGTACGGACAGGTCCGGCTATAATTCACCCCTCCACTTT. It is translated as CASSTDRSGYNSPLHF.

This clone was seen ten or more times. The J gene is TRBJ2-7, the V gene TRBV15, with TRBD1 as a possible D gene (6 bases). The CDR3 length is 15 residues. V was pared by 3 bases and J by 1 base, with 13 bases between. CDR1 is LNHNV, CDR2 YYDKDF, per germline (reference sequence). CDR3 residues: CATSRGQGRSYEQYF. The CDR3 DNA follows: TGTGCCACCAGCAGGGGGCAGGGGCGTTCCTACGAGCAGTACTTC.

The rearrangement links TRBV18 to TRBJ1-1, with D uncertain. The germline V gene encodes CDR1 KGHSH and CDR2 LQKENI. The length of the CDR3 is 13 residues. The ends were cut back, 5 bases at V and 10 bases at J, with 17 bases in the middle. The CDR3 is CASSSGIEKGAFF. Here the CDR3 DNA reads TGTGCCAGCTCAAGCGGGATAGAGAAGGGAGCTTTCTTT.

The chain is built from TRBV5-4 and TRBJ2-3; weak D call: TRBD2 (6 bases). The CDR3 consists of 16 residues. Germline V gene sequence: CDR1 SGHNT, CDR2 YYREEE (reference sequence). V was trimmed by 4 bases and J by 1 base, leaving 16 bases between them. In DNA form, the CDR3 reads TGTGCCAGCAGCCAAGGAGGGGATTTCCGCACAGATACGCAGTATTTT. It translates to CASSQGGDFRTDTQYF.

This clone has a handful of counts. The chain recombines TRBV7-8 with TRBJ1-5, with D unresolved. Per the germline V gene, CDR1 is SGHVS and CDR2 is FQNEAQ. This CDR3 contains 15 residues. Between the trimmed V and J ends, which lost 1 base and 6 bases, there was a span of 13 bases. The DNA for the CDR3 is TGTGCCAGCAGCTTAGAAGGTTCAGGAGGTCAGCCCCAGCATTTT. As protein: CASSLEGSGGQPQHF.

V usage is TRBV4-3 and J usage is TRBJ1-1; TRBD1 might be the D (5 bases). V lost 4 bases to trimming and J lost 0 bases, with 9 bases between them. Germline V lookup: CDR1 LGHNA, CDR2 YSLEER. The CDR3 covers 14 residues. CDR3 sequence: CASSPGHLNTEAFF. Written as DNA, the CDR3 is TGCGCCAGCAGCCCCGGACATTTGAACACTGAAGCTTTCTTT.

The chain joins TRBV11-3 to TRBJ1-1; D unclear. Trimming cost V 2 bases and J 3 bases, with 7 bases left between them. This CDR3 spans 13 amino acids. The germline gives CDR1 SGHNT, CDR2 YENEEA. The CDR3 coding sequence is TGTGCCAGCAGCTTACTCCGGGACACTGAAGCTTTCTTT. Translation: CASSLLRDTEAFF.

This rearrangement joins TRBV18 to TRBJ1-1, with 7 bases identical to TRBD1. The CDR3 loop spans 14 amino acids. J gave up 1 base and V 3 bases, and 2 bases lay outside the gene matches. CDR1 and CDR2 (germline): KGHSH, LQKENI. The CDR3 sequence is CASSPTGPNTEAFF. CDR3 bases: TGTGCCAGCTCACCGACAGGGCCGAACACTGAAGCTTTCTTT.

The rearrangement uses TRBV4-1 and TRBJ2-1, with TRBD2 identical over 8 bases. The CDR3 contains 15 residues. Germline V lookup: CDR1 MGHRA, CDR2 YSYEKL. V lost 6 bases to trimming and J lost 5 bases; unmatched junction nucleotides: 9. The CDR3 sequence: CASSLGGANHNEQFF. The CDR3, as DNA: TGCGCCAGCAGTCTCGGGGGGGCCAACCACAATGAGCAGTTCTTC.

This clone was seen once. The chain is built from TRBV4-1 and TRBJ1-4; no reliable D call. This CDR3 region has 15 residues. In germline, CDR1 is MGHRA, CDR2 YSYEKL. The V and J ends lost 0 bases and 7 bases respectively, with 12 bases between them. In nucleotides, the CDR3 is TGCGCCAGCAGCCAAGAGCGCAGGAGGGTTGAAAAACTGTTTTTT. It translates to CASSQERRRVEKLFF.

A word on this clone: In the same sample, other DNA sequences code for this CDR3. This chain joins TRBV30 and TRBJ2-1; TRBD2 is a possible D gene (6 bases). V dropped 5 bases and J dropped 9 bases, with 23 bases sitting between them. The CDR3 runs to 15 residues. Germline V gene lookup returns CDR1 GTSNPN and CDR2 SVGIG (reference sequence). The CDR3 nucleotides are TGTGCCTGGTGGAGGGCGGGGCGAGGGCCCGGTGAGCAGTTCTTC. Translating it yields CAWWRAGRGPGEQFF.

This clone was seen only a few times. This chain joins TRBV15 and TRBJ2-3; 8 bases match TRBD2. V dropped 8 bases and J dropped 2; count of bases not matched to a gene: 6. The V gene's germline CDR1 is LNHNV and CDR2 YYDKDF (reference sequence). This CDR3 has 14 amino acids. The CDR3 bases are TGTGCCACCCGGGGGGGATTCGACACAGATACGCAGTATTTT. This translates into CATRGGFDTDTQYF.

The chain joins TRBV28 to TRBJ2-2; 14 nucleotides line up with TRBD2. The CDR3 has 14 residues. CDR1 and CDR2 (germline): MDHEN, SYDVKM. J lost 6 bases, V lost 8 bases, and 2 bases had no gene match. The CDR3 reads CASGTSGGAGELFF. The CDR3 nucleotides read TGTGCCAGCGGGACTAGCGGGGGAGCCGGGGAGCTGTTTTTT.

V usage is TRBV7-9 and J usage is TRBJ2-1; 11 bases match TRBD2. The CDR3 is 15 amino acids. From germline, CDR1 is SEHNR and CDR2 FQNEAQ (reference sequence). V was pared by 5 bases and J by 9 bases, with 9 bases of the junction left unmatched. DNA of the CDR3: TGTGCCAGCAGCCTAACTAGCGGGAGAGAGAGTGAGCAGTTCTTC. Translating it yields CASSLTSGRESEQFF.

V gene TRBV3-1 (or the pseudogene TRBV3-2) combines with J gene TRBJ1-2; unclear D gene. The CDR3 spans 14 residues. Per germline, CDR1 LGHDT and CDR2 YNNKEL (reference sequence). V was shortened by 0 bases and J by 6 bases, with 11 bases between the two germline ends. The CDR3 DNA is TGTGCCAGCAGCCAAGATTCCCTTGTCCATGGCTACACCTTC. Translation gives CASSQDSLVHGYTF.

The V and J genes are TRBV19 and TRBJ1-2; tentative D call: TRBD1 (5 bases). The CDR3 loop spans 13 amino acids. Germline CDR1 LNHDA, CDR2 SQIVND (reference sequence). V lost 10 bases and J lost 2, with 14 bases in between. The CDR3 DNA is TGTGCCACCTCGGACGGACAAAACTATGGCTACACCTTC. This translates into CATSDGQNYGYTF.

J is TRBJ2-7 and V is TRBV5-1, with D unresolved. Germline-derived CDR1 and CDR2 are SGHRS and YFSETQ. CDR3 length: 10 amino acids. Between the trimmed V and J ends, which lost 3 bases and 6 bases, there was a span of 4 bases. CDR3 sequence (DNA): TGCGCCAGCAGCTGGAGCGAGCAGTACTTC. It translates to CASSWSEQYF.

In its sample, this clone was seen once. The V gene is TRBV5-1, the J gene TRBJ2-2; 8 bases align to TRBD1. CDR1 is SGHRS and CDR2 is YFSETQ in the germline V gene. V gave up 2 bases and J gave up 1 base; unmatched junction bases: 4. This CDR3 is 16 amino acids long. DNA of the CDR3: TGCGCCAGCAGCTTCCACGGGACAGGGAACACCGGGGAGCTGTTTTTT. Amino acids: CASSFHGTGNTGELFF.

The chain employs TRBV3-1 (or the pseudogene TRBV3-2) and TRBJ2-5, with 8 bases lining up with TRBD2. Germline V gene sequence: CDR1 LGHDT, CDR2 YNNKEL (reference sequence). V was clipped by 8 bases and J by 5 bases; unmatched bases: 4. The CDR3 totals 12 residues. CDR3: CASRRGAETQYF. As DNA, the CDR3 is TGTGCCAGCCGGCGGGGGGCGGAGACCCAGTACTTC.

This clone showed up just a few times. The chain links TRBV4-1 to TRBJ2-7, with 8 bases aligning to TRBD1. Trimming took 4 bases from V and 6 from J; bases not matched to a gene: 8. Germline V gives CDR1 MGHRA, CDR2 YSYEKL. This CDR3 spans 14 amino acids. The CDR3 DNA is TGCGCCAGCAGCCCACACTCAGGGGGCGGCGAGCAGTACTTC. It encodes CASSPHSGGGEQYF.

V is TRBV5-1 and J is TRBJ2-3, with 7 bases fitting TRBD2. Germline CDR1 SGHRS, CDR2 YFSETQ. With V trimmed by 2 bases and J by 4 bases, 4 bases remained unmatched. The CDR3 has 14 residues. The CDR3 is CASSFGGFADTQYF. The DNA of the CDR3 is TGCGCCAGCAGCTTCGGGGGGTTCGCAGATACGCAGTATTTT.

Written as DNA, the CDR3 is TGTGCCAGCAGCCCGGCGGGGGGTTACGAGCAGTACTTC. Its translation: CASSPAGGYEQYF. This sequence joins TRBV5-4 and TRBJ2-7, with 8 positions matching TRBD2. The CDR3 runs to 13 residues. Germline CDR1 SGHNT, CDR2 YYREEE (reference sequence). Unmatched junction bases numbered 4, after V lost 4 bases and J lost 4 bases.

V gene TRBV12-3 or TRBV12-4 combines with J gene TRBJ2-7; perhaps TRBD1 as D (6 bases). Trimming stripped 6 bases from V and 3 bases from J, with 12 bases between. This CDR3 is built from 13 residues. The CDR3 DNA sequence: TGTGCCAGCAGCAGGGGCTTAGGCTACGAGCAGTACTTC. Translating gives CASSRGLGYEQYF.

The J gene is TRBJ2-5, the V gene TRBV30, with 15 positions matching TRBD2. This CDR3 spans 19 amino acids. J was trimmed by 2 bases and V by 2 bases; bases with no gene match: 12. Germline assignment: CDR1 GTSNPN and CDR2 SVGIG (reference sequence). The DNA for the CDR3 is TGTGCCTGGAGTCCGACAGCCGGGACTAGCGGGGGGAGGCAAGAGACCCAGTACTTC. This sequence encodes CAWSPTAGTSGGRQETQYF.

The chain uses TRBV15 and TRBJ2-2; D may be TRBD1 (6 bases). CDR1 is LNHNV, CDR2 YYDKDF, per germline (reference sequence). CDR3 length: 15 residues. V gave up 1 base and J gave up 4 bases, with 10 bases separating them. CDR3 coding DNA: TGTGCCACCAGCAGAGGCCTAGGGGGCACCGGGGAGCTGTTTTTT. This translates into CATSRGLGGTGELFF. The full variable domain, with the rest looked up from reference TRBV15 and TRBJ2-2, is DAMVIQNPRYQVTQFGKPVTLSCSQTLNHNVMYWYQQKSSQAPKLLFHYYDKDFNNEADTPDNFQSRRPNTSFCFLDIRSPGLGDTAMYLCATSRGLGGTGELFFGEGSRLTVL.

In DNA, the CDR3 is TGTGCCAGCAGCTTAGGAGGGGGTGGTGATCGTAATTCACCCCTCCACTTT. This gives the protein CASSLGGGGDRNSPLHF. The rearrangement uses TRBV11-2 and TRBJ1-6, with a weak D call TRBD1 (6 bases). The V gene lost 1 base and the J gene lost 6 bases, with 16 bases spanning the gap. CDR1 SGHAT and CDR2 FQNNGV come from the germline V gene. The CDR3 is 17 amino acids.

This clone was seen a single time. CDR3 protein: CASSLSRVVESGELFF. As DNA, the CDR3 is TGTGCCAGCAGCCTTAGCCGGGTTGTTGAGTCCGGGGAGCTGTTTTTT. The J gene is TRBJ2-2, the V gene TRBV7-3, with D hard to call. Trimming cost V 5 bases and J 6 bases, with 19 bases left between them. The CDR3 is made up of 16 amino acids. Germline V gene lookup returns CDR1 SGHTA and CDR2 FQGTGA.

By proportion, this clone is medium-sized. The chain uses TRBV3-1 (or the pseudogene TRBV3-2) and TRBJ1-2, with TRBD1 as a possible D gene (5 bases). Trimming took 0 bases from V and 5 from J, leaving 10 bases between them. Germline CDR1 is LGHDT and CDR2 is YNNKEL (reference sequence). The CDR3 runs to 14 residues. The CDR3 DNA sequence: TGTGCCAGCAGCCAAGAACGGGGGTATTATGGCTACACCTTC. It specifies CASSQERGYYGYTF.

J is TRBJ2-3 and V is TRBV4-2; a weak D match, TRBD1 (5 bases). There are 16 residues in the CDR3. Trimming left V 0 bases short and J 0 bases short, with 10 bases between. Looked up from germline, CDR1 is LGHNA and CDR2 is YNFKEQ. The DNA for the CDR3 is TGTGCCAGCAGCCAAGAACGGACAAGGAGCACAGATACGCAGTATTTT. This translates into CASSQERTRSTDTQYF.